Listed here are 7 T cell receptor beta chains from one sample, sequenced in a study of radiotherapy plus CTLA-4 blockade in lung cancer listed by TCRdb under 2018. Receptor libraries were prepared by the immunoSEQ multiplex PCR assay. This immuneACCESS table, as held by TCRdb, lists in-frame sequences with V and J called but not all clones. Of the missing ones, under half trace to an unresolved V gene in checked studies; the others have no known cause. In this sample the table shows approximately 82,000 clones, about 80% of which occur a single time. The ten largest clones represent 14% to 15% of the sample. Sequenced material: peripheral blood, taken from a patient treated with radiotherapy plus ipilimumab. The receptors were sampled from a human donor with non-small cell lung cancer that progressed on radiotherapy plus ipilimumab.

There are a few counts of this clone. The chain joins TRBV4-1 to TRBJ2-7; D gene ambiguous. V was cut by 3 bases and J by 1 base, with 7 bases left in between. The CDR3 has 13 residues. The germline V gene has CDR1 MGHRA and CDR2 YSYEKL. CDR3 in DNA: TGCGCCAGCAGCCAGGGTTCTTCCTACGAGCAGTACTTC. Protein sequence: CASSQGSSYEQYF.

As concerns this clone: A junction end diverges from the germline sequence, so it may reflect a read error. The sample carries other DNA sequences with the same CDR3. The rearrangement joins TRBV19 to TRBJ2-7, with TRBD2 identical over 10 bases. The CDR3 is 14 amino acids. Looked up from germline, CDR1 is LNHDA and CDR2 is SQIVND (reference sequence). The CDR3 loop reads CASSIASGGYEQYF. In DNA form, the CDR3 reads TGTGCCAGTAGCATAGCTAGCGGGGGCTACGAGCAGTACTTC.

V and J are TRBV7-2 and TRBJ2-5, with TRBD2 identical over 9 bases. J gave up 6 bases and V 5 bases, and 10 bases lay outside the gene matches. CDR3 length: 15 residues. From germline, CDR1 is SGHTA and CDR2 FQGNSA. Here the CDR3 reads CASSRGLASGQTQYF. CDR3 nucleotides: TGTGCCAGCAGCCGTGGACTAGCGTCAGGGCAGACCCAGTACTTC.

The chain couples TRBV27 to TRBJ2-1; D ambiguous. This CDR3 spans 15 amino acids. Germline values: CDR1 MNHEY, CDR2 SMNVEV (reference sequence). Trimming left V 1 base short and J 0 bases short, with 7 bases between. CDR3 loop: CASSLLRSSYNEQFF. DNA for the CDR3: TGTGCCAGCAGTTTATTGCGGAGCTCCTACAATGAGCAGTTCTTC.

The chain couples TRBV30 to TRBJ1-5; D might be TRBD1 (5 bases). Germline CDR1 reads GTSNPN; CDR2 reads SVGIG (reference sequence). V was clipped by 5 bases and J by 1 base, with 15 bases between them. CDR3 length equals 15 residues. This CDR3 is CAWQRWGGSNQPQHF. Written as DNA, the CDR3 is TGTGCCTGGCAGAGATGGGGGGGAAGCAATCAGCCCCAGCATTTT.

CDR3 loop: CASSFTTANTGELFF. CDR3 coding DNA: TGTGCCAGCAGCTTTACAACAGCGAACACCGGGGAGCTGTTTTTT. The J gene is TRBJ2-2, the V gene TRBV11-2; D unresolved. There are 15 residues in the CDR3. Germline-derived CDR1 and CDR2 are SGHAT and FQNNGV. The V end lost 3 bases, the J end lost 0 bases, and 8 bases lay between the germline ends.

The chain links TRBV12-5 to TRBJ2-1; 14 bases match TRBD2. V shed 2 bases and J 6 bases; nucleotides not matched to a gene: 6. The CDR3 contains 17 residues. Germline V gene lookup returns CDR1 LGHNT and CDR2 FRNRAP. The CDR3 loop reads CASGLPPGLAGGNEQFF. DNA for the CDR3: TGTGCTAGTGGTTTGCCCCCCGGACTAGCGGGAGGCAATGAGCAGTTCTTC.